These T cell receptor beta chains were read from a single sample in a study of T cell responses to AZD1222 COVID-19 vaccine. Assay: immunoSEQ multiplex PCR; the TCRdb copy retains only in-frame clones and omits some. The data show some 200,000 clones, with just over 90% seen just once and 0.99% held by the top ten. The starting material was peripheral blood, obtained on day 0 of AZD1222 vaccination. All receptors come from an adult in good health. The CDR3 runs from the conserved cysteine through the conserved F or W. D genes are given only for firm matches. The listing skips clone size in some rows; elsewhere it reads once, few, many or a size class.

abundance	v_gene	j_gene	d_gene	CDR3nt	CDR3aa
-	TRBV19	TRBJ1-1	-	TGTGCCAGTAGGCTGACCGACACTGAAGCTTTCTTT	CASRLTDTEAFF
-	TRBV4-2	TRBJ1-2	-	TGTGCCAGCAGCCAAGTGGACCCCAACTATGGCTACACCTTC	CASSQVDPNYGYTF
-	TRBV7-3	TRBJ2-1	-	TGTGCCAGCAGCCTCAACTCCGGGACACCCTACAATGAGCAGTTCTTC	CASSLNSGTPYNEQFF
-	TRBV28	TRBJ2-7	-	TGTGCCAGCAGTTTAGGGAGATACGAGCAGTACTTC	CASSLGRYEQYF
few	TRBV6-5	TRBJ1-5	-	TGTGCCAGCAGTTATGGTCGCGGGCAGCCCCAGCATTTT	CASSYGRGQPQHF
-	TRBV6-2/TRBV6-3	TRBJ1-2	-	TGTGCCAGCAGTTACCCTTCCGGGGGATATGGCTACACCTTC	CASSYPSGGYGYTF
-	TRBV19	TRBJ2-6	-	TGTGCCAGTAGTCCCTCAGGGACACTGAGCTCTGGGGCCAACGTCCTGACTTTC	CASSPSGTLSSGANVLTF
-	TRBV19	TRBJ1-2	-	TGTGCCAGTAGTACGACACTGTATGGCTACACCTTC	CASSTTLYGYTF
-	TRBV6-1	TRBJ1-5	-	TGTGCCAGCAGTGAAGCTGGAGCGTTTCAGCCCCAGCATTTT	CASSEAGAFQPQHF
-	TRBV9	TRBJ1-4	-	TGTGCCAGCAGCGTAGCCGTTGAGAATGAAAAACTGTTTTTT	CASSVAVENEKLFF
-	TRBV10-3	TRBJ1-6	-	TGTGCCATCAGGGATGGGGGCCCCACCTCACCCCTCCACTTT	CAIRDGGPTSPLHF
once	TRBV11-2	TRBJ2-7	-	TGTGCCAGCAGCTTAGGCAGGGCCTACGAGCAGTACTTC	CASSLGRAYEQYF
once	TRBV5-6	TRBJ1-6	-	TGTGCCAGCAGCTGGGACTCCGGGAATTCACCCCTCCACTTT	CASSWDSGNSPLHF
-	TRBV11-2	TRBJ2-2	-	TGTGCCAGCAGCTTAGAATATAGGGCTACCACCGGGGAGCTGTTTTTT	CASSLEYRATTGELFF
-	TRBV7-6	TRBJ1-3	-	TGTGCCAGCAGCTTAGCGACAGCCTCTGGAAACACCATATATTTT	CASSLATASGNTIYF
once	TRBV20-1	TRBJ1-4	-	TGCAGTGCTCTCAGGGTAGAGAAACTGTTTTTT	CSALRVEKLFF
-	TRBV28	TRBJ1-1	-	TGTGCCAGCAGTTTCGTTGGCACTGAAGCTTTCTTT	CASSFVGTEAFF
-	TRBV2	TRBJ2-7	-	TGTGCCAGCAAAGGGTACGAGCAGTACTTC	CASKGYEQYF
-	TRBV28	TRBJ2-3	TRBD1	TGTGCCAGCAGTTTTGGTCGACAGGGGGCAGATACGCAGTATTTT	CASSFGRQGADTQYF
once	TRBV10-3	TRBJ2-7	TRBD2	TGTGCCATCGCGACTAGCGACGAGCAGTACTTC	CAIATSDEQYF
-	TRBV28	TRBJ1-2	-	TGTGCCAGCAGTTTAATGGTTTCCTATGGCTACACCTTC	CASSLMVSYGYTF